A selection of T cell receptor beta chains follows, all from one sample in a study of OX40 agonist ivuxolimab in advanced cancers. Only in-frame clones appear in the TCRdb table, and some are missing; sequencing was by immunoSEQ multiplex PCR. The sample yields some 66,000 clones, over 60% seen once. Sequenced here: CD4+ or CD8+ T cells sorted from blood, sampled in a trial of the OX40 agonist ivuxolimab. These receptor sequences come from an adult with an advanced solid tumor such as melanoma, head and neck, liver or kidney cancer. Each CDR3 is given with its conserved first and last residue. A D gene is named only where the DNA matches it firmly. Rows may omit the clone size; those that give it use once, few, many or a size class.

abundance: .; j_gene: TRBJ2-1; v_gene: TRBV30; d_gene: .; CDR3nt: TGTGCCTGGAGACCTAGAGTGGGCTACAATGAGCAGTTCTTC; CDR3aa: CAWRPRVGYNEQFF
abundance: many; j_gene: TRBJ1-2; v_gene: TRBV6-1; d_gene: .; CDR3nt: TGTGCCAGCAGTGAAGGCACGGTTTCTAACTATGGCTACACCTTC; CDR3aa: CASSEGTVSNYGYTF
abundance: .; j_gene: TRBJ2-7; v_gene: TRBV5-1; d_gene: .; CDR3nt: TGCGCCAGCAGCCCTAGACGGGCCTCCTACGAGCAGTACTTC; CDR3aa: CASSPRRASYEQYF
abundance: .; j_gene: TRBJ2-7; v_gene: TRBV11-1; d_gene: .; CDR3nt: TGTGCCAGCAGCTTAGCCGCGCCAGACTTCGAGCAGTACTTC; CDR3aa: CASSLAAPDFEQYF
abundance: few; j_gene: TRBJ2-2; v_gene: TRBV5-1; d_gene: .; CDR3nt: TGCGCCAGCAGCTTGGCATTCACCGGGGAGCTGTTTTTT; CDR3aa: CASSLAFTGELFF
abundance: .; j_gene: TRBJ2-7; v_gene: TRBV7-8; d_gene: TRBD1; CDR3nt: TGTGCCAGCAGCTGGATGGGACAGGGGATGGGAGAGCAGTACTTC; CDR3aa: CASSWMGQGMGEQYF
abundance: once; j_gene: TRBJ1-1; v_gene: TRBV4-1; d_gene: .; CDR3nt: TGCGCCAGCAGCCCCCGCGACGGACTCCGGCTCATGAACACTGAAGCTTTCTTT; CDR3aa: CASSPRDGLRLMNTEAFF
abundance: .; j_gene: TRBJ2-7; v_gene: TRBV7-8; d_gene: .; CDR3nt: TGTGCCAGCAGCTTAGGACAGGGAGGTTTCTACGAGCAGTACTTC; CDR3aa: CASSLGQGGFYEQYF
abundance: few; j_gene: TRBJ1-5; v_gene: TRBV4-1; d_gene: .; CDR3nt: TGCGCCAGCAGCCAAGTTGACATGGGATTCCTTAGCAATCAGCCCCAGCATTTT; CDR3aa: CASSQVDMGFLSNQPQHF
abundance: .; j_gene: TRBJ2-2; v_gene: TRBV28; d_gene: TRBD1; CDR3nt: TGTGCCAGCAGTATAGCGACAGGGGGCGGGAACACCGGGGAGCTGTTTTTT; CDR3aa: CASSIATGGGNTGELFF
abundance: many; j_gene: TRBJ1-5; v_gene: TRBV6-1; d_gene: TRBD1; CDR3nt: TGTGCCAGCAGTGACCGACAGGGTGTGAGTCAGCCCCAGCATTTT; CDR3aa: CASSDRQGVSQPQHF
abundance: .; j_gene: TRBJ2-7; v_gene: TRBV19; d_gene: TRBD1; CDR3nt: TGTGCCAGTAGTATCCGACAGGGGACGGGTGAGCAGTACTTC; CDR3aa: CASSIRQGTGEQYF
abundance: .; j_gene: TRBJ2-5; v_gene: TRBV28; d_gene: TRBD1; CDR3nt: TGTGCCAGCAGTACAGGGGGCAGGGAGACCCAGTACTTC; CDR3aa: CASSTGGRETQYF
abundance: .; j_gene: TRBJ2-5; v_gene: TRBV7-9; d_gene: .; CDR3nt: TGTGCCAGCAGCTTAGCGAAGCCAGGGTCCCGAGAGACCCAGTACTTC; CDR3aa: CASSLAKPGSRETQYF
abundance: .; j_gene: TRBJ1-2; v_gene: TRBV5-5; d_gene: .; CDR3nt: TGTGCCAGCAGCCCCGTTTTACCGGGGGCAGATAACTATCGCTACACCTTC; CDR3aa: CASSPVLPGADNYRYTF
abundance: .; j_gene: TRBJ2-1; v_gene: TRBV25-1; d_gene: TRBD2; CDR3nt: TGTGCCAGCAGTGTAGCGGGAACGAGAGGTGAGCAGTTCTTC; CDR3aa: CASSVAGTRGEQFF
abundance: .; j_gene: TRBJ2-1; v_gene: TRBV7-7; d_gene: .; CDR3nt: TGTGCTAGCAGCTTAATCAGTGGGGGTGAGCAGTTCTTC; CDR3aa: CASSLISGGEQFF
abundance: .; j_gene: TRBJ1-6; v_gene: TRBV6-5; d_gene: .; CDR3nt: TGTGCCAGCAGTTTCGAACAGAGAAATTCACCCCTCCACTTT; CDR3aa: CASSFEQRNSPLHF
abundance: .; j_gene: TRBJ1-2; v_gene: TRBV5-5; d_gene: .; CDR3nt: TGTGCCAGCAGCTCCTCCGGACAGTCTAACTATGGCTACACCTTC; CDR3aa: CASSSSGQSNYGYTF
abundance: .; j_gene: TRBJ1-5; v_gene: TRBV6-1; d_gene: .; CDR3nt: TGTGCCAGCAGGGTAGAAGTTCAGGGTGGGCCCCAGCATTTT; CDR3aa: CASRVEVQGGPQHF
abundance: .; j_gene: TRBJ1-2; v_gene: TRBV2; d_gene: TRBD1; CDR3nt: TGTGCCAGCGGGGGACAGTCCGTACTGCTGTCAGCTGGCTACACCTTC; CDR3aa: CASGGQSVLLSAGYTF
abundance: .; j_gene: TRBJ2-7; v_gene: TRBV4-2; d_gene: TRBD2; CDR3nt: TGTGCCAGCAGCCAAGAATACACGGGAGGCAAGTACTTC; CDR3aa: CASSQEYTGGKYF
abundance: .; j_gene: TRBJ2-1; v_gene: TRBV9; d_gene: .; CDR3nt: TGTGCCAGCAGCGTAGACGGAACACTCTACAATGAGCAGTTCTTC; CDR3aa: CASSVDGTLYNEQFF
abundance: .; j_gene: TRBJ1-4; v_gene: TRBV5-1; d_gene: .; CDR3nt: TGCGCCAGCAGCTTGGTCTCTGCAACTAATGAAAAACTGTTTTTT; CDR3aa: CASSLVSATNEKLFF
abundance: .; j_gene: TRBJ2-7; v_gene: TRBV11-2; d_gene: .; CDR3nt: TGTGCCAGCAGCCTAGACCGAAACGAGCAGTACTTC; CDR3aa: CASSLDRNEQYF
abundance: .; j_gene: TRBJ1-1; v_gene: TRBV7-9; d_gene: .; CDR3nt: TGTGCCAGCAGCACAAGATGGACTGAAGCTTTCTTT; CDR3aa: CASSTRWTEAFF
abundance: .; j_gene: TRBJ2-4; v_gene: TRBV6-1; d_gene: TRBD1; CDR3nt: TGTGCCAGCAGTAAAGGACCCGGGACAGGGATGGACATTCAGTACTTC; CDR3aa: CASSKGPGTGMDIQYF
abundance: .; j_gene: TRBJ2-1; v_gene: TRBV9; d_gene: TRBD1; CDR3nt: TGTGCCAGCAGTCCTCGTGGGACAGGGGATGAGCAGTTCTTC; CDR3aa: CASSPRGTGDEQFF
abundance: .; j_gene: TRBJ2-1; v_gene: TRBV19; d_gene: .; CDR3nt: TGTGCCAGTAGTATTGGCCATATTTTTGAGCAGTTCTTC; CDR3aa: CASSIGHIFEQFF
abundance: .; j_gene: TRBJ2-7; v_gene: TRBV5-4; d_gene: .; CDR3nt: TGTGCCAGCAGCTTCGGGGCGAGGGCCTACGAGCAGTACTTC; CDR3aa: CASSFGARAYEQYF
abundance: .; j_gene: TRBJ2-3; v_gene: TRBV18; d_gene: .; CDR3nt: TGTGCCAGCTCTCCCCGACCACCCCCCGGAGATACGCAGTATTTT; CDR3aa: CASSPRPPPGDTQYF
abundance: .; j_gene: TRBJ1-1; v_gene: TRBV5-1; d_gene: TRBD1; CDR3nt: TGCGCCAGCAGCGGAATAAGGGACAGTTCCATGAACACTGAAGCTTTCTTT; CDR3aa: CASSGIRDSSMNTEAFF
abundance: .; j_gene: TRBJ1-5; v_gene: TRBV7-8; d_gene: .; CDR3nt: TGTGCCAGCAGCTTAGGGCAGGGAGACAATCAGCCCCAGCATTTT; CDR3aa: CASSLGQGDNQPQHF
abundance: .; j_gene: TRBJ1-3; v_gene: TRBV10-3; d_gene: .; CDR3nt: TGTGCCATCAGTGCTCAGGGTGCTGGAAACACCATATATTTT; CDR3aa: CAISAQGAGNTIYF
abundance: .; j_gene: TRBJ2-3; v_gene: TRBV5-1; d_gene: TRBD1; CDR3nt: TGCGCCAGCAGCCCACAGGGGCCCGATACGCAGTATTTT; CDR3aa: CASSPQGPDTQYF
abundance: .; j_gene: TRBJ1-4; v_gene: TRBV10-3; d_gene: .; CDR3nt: TGTGCCATCAGTAGGGACGGATATAATGAAAAACTGTTTTTT; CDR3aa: CAISRDGYNEKLFF
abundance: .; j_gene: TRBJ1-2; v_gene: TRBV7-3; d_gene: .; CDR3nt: TGTGCCAGCAGCTTAACAGGAGGGGAGGGGCTCTATGGCTACACCTTC; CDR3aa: CASSLTGGEGLYGYTF
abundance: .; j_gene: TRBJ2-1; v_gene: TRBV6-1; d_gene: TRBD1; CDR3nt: TGTGCCAGCAGTGAAGGAGGGGGCCGTTACAATGAGCAGTTCTTC; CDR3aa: CASSEGGGRYNEQFF
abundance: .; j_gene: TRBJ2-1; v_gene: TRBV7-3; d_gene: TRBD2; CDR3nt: TGTGCCAGCAGCTTAACAGCGGGGGAGCACAATGAGCAGTTCTTC; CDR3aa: CASSLTAGEHNEQFF
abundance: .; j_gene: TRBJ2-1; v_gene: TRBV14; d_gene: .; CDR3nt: TGTGCCAGCAGCCAAGGGAGGGGTTCCTACAATGAGCAGTTCTTC; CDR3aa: CASSQGRGSYNEQFF
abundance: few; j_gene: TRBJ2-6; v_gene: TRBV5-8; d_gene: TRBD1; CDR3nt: TGTGCCAGCACCCCCCCAGGGGGCATAAGCTCTGGGGCCAACGTCCTGACTTTC; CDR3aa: CASTPPGGISSGANVLTF
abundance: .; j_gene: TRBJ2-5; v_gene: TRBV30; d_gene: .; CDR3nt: TGTGCCTGGAGTTTTGGTGGGTCGCAAGAGACCCAGTACTTC; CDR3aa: CAWSFGGSQETQYF
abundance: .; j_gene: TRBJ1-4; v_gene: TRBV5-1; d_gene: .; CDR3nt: TGCGCCAGCAGCTTGGGATACGTAGCAACTAATGAAAAACTGTTTTTT; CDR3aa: CASSLGYVATNEKLFF
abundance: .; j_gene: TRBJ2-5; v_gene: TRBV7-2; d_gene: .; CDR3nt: TGTGCCAGCAGCGTTTATAACGGCCTAGGAGAGACCCAGTACTTC; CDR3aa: CASSVYNGLGETQYF
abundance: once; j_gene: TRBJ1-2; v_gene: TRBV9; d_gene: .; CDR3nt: TGTGCCAGCAGCACTGTTAGTTATGGCTACACCTTC; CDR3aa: CASSTVSYGYTF
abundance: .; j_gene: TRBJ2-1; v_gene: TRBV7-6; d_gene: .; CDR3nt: TGTGCCAGCAGCTCCCGGCCGGGGGGTATACAGGGGAGCTACAATGAGCAGTTCTTC; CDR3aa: CASSSRPGGIQGSYNEQFF
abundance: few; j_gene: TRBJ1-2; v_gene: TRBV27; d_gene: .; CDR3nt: TGTGCCAGCAGTTCTGTACAGAACTATGGCTACACCTTC; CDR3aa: CASSSVQNYGYTF
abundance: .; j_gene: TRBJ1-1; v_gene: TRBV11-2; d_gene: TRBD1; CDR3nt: TGTGCCAGCAGCTCTCCCCGGGGGACAGACGAAGCTTTCTTT; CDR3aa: CASSSPRGTDEAFF
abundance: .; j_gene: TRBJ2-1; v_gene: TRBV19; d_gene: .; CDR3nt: TGTGCCAGTAGTTTGAGGAGAGGGGATTACAATGAGCAGTTCTTC; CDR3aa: CASSLRRGDYNEQFF
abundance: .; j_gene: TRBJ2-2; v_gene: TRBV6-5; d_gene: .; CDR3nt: TGTGCCAGCAACTCCTTTCTGGGCGGGGAGCTGTTTTTT; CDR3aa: CASNSFLGGELFF
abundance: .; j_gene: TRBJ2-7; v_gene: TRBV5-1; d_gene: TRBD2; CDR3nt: TGCGCCAGCAGCCCCGGGCGGGAGCCCCCCCCTGGCTCCTACGAGCAGTACTTC; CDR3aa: CASSPGREPPPGSYEQYF
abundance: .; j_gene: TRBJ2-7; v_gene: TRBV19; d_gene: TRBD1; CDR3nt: TGTGCCAGTAGTAAGGCGGGACAGGGGTACGAGCAGTACTTC; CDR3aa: CASSKAGQGYEQYF
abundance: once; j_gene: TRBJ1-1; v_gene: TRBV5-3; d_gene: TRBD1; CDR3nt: TGTGCCAGAAGCGACAGGACAGGGACCACTGAAGCTTTCTTT; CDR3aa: CARSDRTGTTEAFF
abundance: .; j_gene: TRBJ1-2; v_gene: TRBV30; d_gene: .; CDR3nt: TGTGCCTGGAGCCCCGACAGACCTAGTTCATATGGCTACACCTTC; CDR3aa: CAWSPDRPSSYGYTF
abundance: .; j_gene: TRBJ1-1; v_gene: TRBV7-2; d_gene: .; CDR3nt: TGTGCCAGCAGCTTAGTCTGGGGGGGGAACACTGAAGCTTTCTTT; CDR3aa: CASSLVWGGNTEAFF
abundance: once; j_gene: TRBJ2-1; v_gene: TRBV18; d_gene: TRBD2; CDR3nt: TGTGCCAGCTCACCACGGTTGAGACTAGCGGGGGATCGCTCCTACAATGAGCAGTTCTTC; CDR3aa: CASSPRLRLAGDRSYNEQFF
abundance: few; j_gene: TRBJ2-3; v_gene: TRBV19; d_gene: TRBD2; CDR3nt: TGTGCCAGTAGTAACCCCAAGAGGCTAGCGGGAGTAGATACGCAGTATTTT; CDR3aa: CASSNPKRLAGVDTQYF
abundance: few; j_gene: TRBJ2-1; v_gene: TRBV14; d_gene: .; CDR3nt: TGTGCCAGCAGCCTCCGTCCGGGCGAGAACAATGAGCAGTTCTTC; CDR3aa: CASSLRPGENNEQFF
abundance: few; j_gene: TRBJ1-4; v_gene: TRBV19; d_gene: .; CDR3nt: TGTGCCAGTAGGATCGGGACGGAGGTGCCTGGAAAACTGTTTTTT; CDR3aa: CASRIGTEVPGKLFF